Listed here are 22 T cell receptor beta chains from one sample, sequenced in a study of T cell repertoires in cytomegalovirus infection. TCRdb re-called the reads with MiXCR, one entry per CDR3 protein. Of fewer than 200,000 distinct CDR3 sequences listed, nearly 9.5% were seen once; the top ten hold approximately 4.2%. Sample: PBMCs. These receptors came from a human donor in good health (CMV status not recorded). Some clones in this sample may be carry-over from other donors' samples.

This clonotype has a handful of counts. The DNA of the CDR3 is TGTGCCAGCAGTTTAGGGGATGAAAAACTGTTTTTT. Protein sequence: CASSLGDEKLFF. The chain recombines TRBV12-3 or TRBV12-4 with TRBJ1-4; D call uncertain. The CDR3 has 12 amino acids. Trimming removed 1 base at V and 6 bases at J, with 3 bases between.

This clonotype appeared many times. The genes are TRBV11-3 and TRBJ2-3; TRBD1 is a possible D gene (6 bases). V lost 5 bases, J lost 14 bases, and 17 bases lay in between. CDR1 is SGHNT, CDR2 YENEEA, per germline. This CDR3 is built from 12 residues. CDR3 nucleotide sequence: TGTGCCAGCAGCACCCGGGACAAAGGTCCGTATTTT. Its protein product is CASSTRDKGPYF.

There are a few counts of this clonotype. V is TRBV7-9 and J is TRBJ2-2, with D possibly called TRBD1 or TRBD2 (5 bases each). Between the trimmed V and J ends, which lost 4 bases and 5 bases, there was a span of 17 bases. Germline assignment: CDR1 SEHNR and CDR2 FQNEAQ (reference sequence). The CDR3 covers 16 residues. The CDR3 sequence is CASSYQRQGGTGELFF. CDR3 nucleotide sequence: TGTGCCAGCAGCTATCAGCGGCAGGGCGGAACCGGGGAGCTGTTTTTT.

As regards this clonotype: A much larger clone differs from this one at a single base, so this may be a read error. The CDR3 end shows no conserved phenylalanine or tryptophan, and so a read error is likely. This chain joins TRBV4-1 and TRBJ1-5; D might be TRBD1 (6 bases). Germline CDR1 reads MGHRA; CDR2 reads YSYEKL. The ends were cut back, 0 bases at V and 3 bases at J, with 18 bases in the middle. The CDR3 consists of 18 residues. CDR3 loop: CASSQDLGGAGNNQPQHC. The CDR3 DNA follows: TGCGCCAGCAGCCAAGATTTGGGGGGGGCAGGAAACAATCAGCCCCAGCATTGT.

A few counts support this clonotype. The J gene is TRBJ1-5, the V gene TRBV19, with D unresolved. Trimming stripped 0 bases from V and 3 bases from J, with 9 bases between. The CDR3 has 15 residues. The germline V gene encodes CDR1 LNHDA and CDR2 SQIVND (reference sequence). CDR3 in DNA: TGTGCCAGTAGTATAGAGGGCAGCCACAATCAGCCCCAGCATTTT. Its translation is CASSIEGSHNQPQHF.

This clonotype occurred many times. V usage is TRBV7-3 and J usage is TRBJ2-1, with TRBD2 identical over 13 bases. The germline V gene encodes CDR1 SGHTA and CDR2 FQGTGA. The junction had 4 bases not matched to a gene; V was cut back by 4 bases and J by 10 bases. The CDR3 sequence is 14 residues long. The CDR3 bases are TGTGCCAGCAGCTCGGGACTAGCGGGATCCGAGCAGTTCTTC. It is translated as CASSSGLAGSEQFF.

This clonotype has at least ten counts. The chain couples TRBV7-2 to TRBJ1-2; TRBD1 is a possible D gene (5 bases). Germline CDR1 reads SGHTA; CDR2 reads FQGNSA. The CDR3 extends over 15 amino acids. Trimming left V 1 base short and J 7 bases short, with 16 bases between. The CDR3 DNA reads as TGTGCCAGCAGCTTAGATCCCGGTCGCGGGACTGGCTACACCTTC. It encodes CASSLDPGRGTGYTF.

The sample holds many counts of this clonotype. This sequence joins TRBV6-2 or TRBV6-3 and TRBJ2-7; 10 bases are a match to TRBD2. V was clipped by 6 bases and J by 5 bases; unmatched bases: 7. CDR3 length: 14 residues. Germline V gene lookup returns CDR1 MNHEY and CDR2 SVGEGT. DNA of the CDR3: TGTGCCAGCAGCCTTAGCGGGAGGTCCCACGAGCAGTACTTC. This gives the protein CASSLSGRSHEQYF.

The chain couples TRBV7-2 to TRBJ2-7; D is undetermined. Germline values: CDR1 SGHTA, CDR2 FQGNSA. The CDR3 covers 15 residues. V shed 5 bases and J shed 1 base, with 15 bases lying between them. The DNA for the CDR3 is TGTGCCAGCAGCCCCACGGACCAAGCGTCCTACGAGCAGTACTTC. The encoded protein is CASSPTDQASYEQYF.

This clonotype was seen repeatedly, ten times or more. The V gene is TRBV20-1, the J gene TRBJ2-2; no clear D gene. V lost 0 bases to trimming and J lost 5 bases, with 16 bases between them. The CDR3 is 16 residues long. Germline values: CDR1 DFQATT, CDR2 SNEGSKA (reference sequence). Here the CDR3 DNA reads TGCAGTGCTAGAGATAAGGTGGAGAGATTTACCGGGGAGCTGTTTTTT. It yields the protein CSARDKVERFTGELFF.

This clonotype was picked up one time. The rearrangement joins TRBV2 to TRBJ2-2; a weak D match, TRBD2 (7 bases). Germline V CDR1 and CDR2: SNHLY, FYNNEI. The CDR3 has 15 residues. The ends were cut back, 7 bases at V and 6 bases at J, with 18 bases in the middle. Here the CDR3 reads CASNTRQGRAGELFF. DNA of the CDR3: TGTGCCAGCAACACTCGTCAGGGGAGGGCCGGGGAGCTGTTTTTT.

The J gene is TRBJ2-7, the V gene TRBV2, with D possibly being TRBD1 (5 bases). The CDR3 spans 13 residues. V dropped 6 bases and J dropped 2 bases, with 11 bases sitting between them. CDR1 and CDR2 from the germline V gene are SNHLY and FYNNEI. CDR3 coding DNA: TGTGCCAGCAGGCAGGACAATACCTACGAGCAGTACTTC. Residues: CASRQDNTYEQYF.

The table lists this clonotype with a few counts. This chain links TRBV28 with TRBJ2-1; D possibly corresponds to TRBD1 (6 bases). Germline V gene lookup returns CDR1 MDHEN and CDR2 SYDVKM. V lost 5 bases, J lost 4 bases, and 12 bases lay in between. The CDR3 loop spans 14 amino acids. The CDR3: CASSPRTVYNEQFF. The CDR3 DNA sequence: TGTGCCAGCAGTCCCAGGACAGTTTACAATGAGCAGTTCTTC.

The chain links TRBV2 to TRBJ2-3; D ambiguous. The ends were cut back, 2 bases at V and 2 bases at J, with 5 bases in the middle. This CDR3 has 13 amino acids. CDR1 SNHLY and CDR2 FYNNEI come from the germline V gene. The CDR3 is CASSERDTDTQYF. Here the CDR3 DNA reads TGTGCCAGCAGTGAAAGGGACACAGATACGCAGTATTTT.

This clonotype was seen many times. The chain is built from TRBV6-2 or TRBV6-3 and TRBJ2-7; the D gene is possibly TRBD2 (5 bases). Trimming cost V 2 bases and J 7 bases, with 15 bases left between them. CDR1 and CDR2 (germline): MNHEY, SVGEGT. This CDR3 contains 14 residues. For the CDR3, the DNA is TGTGCCAGCAGTTACGCCCCAAGGACGGGGGAGCAGTACTTC. Translation: CASSYAPRTGEQYF.

This clonotype was found many times. This chain uses TRBV7-6 with TRBJ1-3, with D uncertain. Trimming took off 1 base at V and 0 bases at J, with 13 bases between the two ends. This CDR3 contains 17 residues. The germline V gene has CDR1 SGHVS and CDR2 FNYEAQ. DNA of the CDR3: TGTGCCAGCAGCTTAGGGGGTCCAGGAAGCTCTGGAAACACCATATATTTT. Amino acids: CASSLGGPGSSGNTIYF.

J is TRBJ1-4 and V is TRBV20-1; 7 nucleotides line up with TRBD1. The length of the CDR3 is 15 residues. V shed 1 base and J 4 bases; nucleotides not matched to a gene: 6. Germline V lookup: CDR1 DFQATT, CDR2 SNEGSKA (reference sequence). This chain's CDR3 is CSARGQTGSNEKLFF. For the CDR3, the DNA is TGCAGTGCTAGAGGCCAGACAGGGAGTAATGAAAAACTGTTTTTT.

This clonotype was seen a handful of times. The chain joins TRBV27 to TRBJ2-7, with 10 bases that match TRBD2. Germline CDR1 and CDR2: MNHEY and SMNVEV (reference sequence). The CDR3 has 16 amino acids. V lost 6 bases and J lost 0; bases outside the gene matches: 8. The CDR3 DNA reads TGTGCCAGCAGCCCCTTAGCGGGGGGTTTCTCCTACGAGCAGTACTTC. Amino acid sequence: CASSPLAGGFSYEQYF.

This clonotype was counted at least ten times. The gene calls are TRBV7-2 and TRBJ1-1, with D possibly matching TRBD1 (5 bases). V lost 0 bases and J 5 bases, leaving 10 bases between the germline ends. This CDR3 is 14 amino acids long. In germline, CDR1 is SGHTA, CDR2 FQGNSA. The CDR3 region is CASSLAQGGTEAFF. CDR3 DNA sequence: TGTGCCAGCAGCTTAGCCCAGGGAGGGACTGAAGCTTTCTTT.

This clonotype was seen at least ten times. The chain couples TRBV5-5 to TRBJ2-1; 8 nucleotides agree with TRBD2. There are 15 residues in the CDR3. J gave up 10 bases and V 2 bases, and 11 bases lay outside the gene matches. Germline CDR1 SGHKS, CDR2 YYEKEE (reference sequence). DNA for the CDR3: TGTGCCAGCAGCTTAATAGCGGGGAATTTTAGGGAGCAGTTCTTC. This codes for CASSLIAGNFREQFF.

The CDR3 coding sequence is TGTGCCAGCACCCCAGGACTCACCGGGGAGCTGTTTTTT. It specifies CASTPGLTGELFF. This chain uses TRBV6-2 or TRBV6-3 with TRBJ2-2, with D possibly being TRBD2 (5 bases). The ends were cut back, 7 bases at V and 4 bases at J, with 10 bases in the middle. Germline-derived CDR1 and CDR2 are MNHEY and SVGEGT. This CDR3 has 13 residues.

This chain links TRBV6-1 with TRBJ1-4; tentative D call: TRBD1 (6 bases). Deletions cut 7 bases from V and 6 bases from J, with 15 bases between. Germline V gene lookup returns CDR1 MNHNS and CDR2 SASEGT. This CDR3 has 14 residues. In DNA, the CDR3 is TGTGCCAGCAACCAATGGGGGGCACATGAAAAACTGTTTTTT. It specifies CASNQWGAHEKLFF.